One sample yielded the 11 T cell receptor beta chains listed below, sequenced in a study of T cell repertoires in cytomegalovirus infection. MiXCR, applied by TCRdb to the reads, yields one record per CDR3 protein. The table shows around 530,000 distinct CDR3 sequences, with about 30% occurring only once. Sequenced input: PBMCs. Receptors originate from a human donor in good health (CMV status not recorded). Some clones in this sample may be carry-over from other donors' samples.

This clonotype was counted only a few times. The rearrangement joins TRBV7-2 to TRBJ2-1; the match to TRBD2 covers 11 bases. The CDR3 is made up of 14 amino acids. J was trimmed by 5 bases and V by 5 bases; bases with no gene match: 2. CDR1 and CDR2 (germline): SGHTA, FQGNSA. CDR3 region: CASSPSGRNNEQFF. The CDR3 coding sequence is TGTGCCAGCAGCCCTAGCGGGAGGAACAATGAGCAGTTCTTC.

The chain carries TRBV3-1 and TRBJ2-1; the match to TRBD2 covers 7 bases. Germline lookup yields CDR1 LGHDT and CDR2 YNNKEL (reference sequence). Losses at the gene ends were 0 bases for V and 7 bases for J; bases not matched to a gene: 6. The CDR3 loop spans 15 amino acids. This CDR3 is CASSQERYGGNEQFF. In DNA form, the CDR3 reads TGTGCCAGCAGCCAAGAAAGGTACGGGGGGAATGAGCAGTTCTTC.

This chain uses TRBV7-6 with TRBJ2-5; TRBD2 agrees at 16 bases. The V gene's germline CDR1 is SGHVS and CDR2 FNYEAQ. After removal of 7 bases from V and 5 bases from J, the junction contained 31 bases not matched to a gene. The CDR3 is made up of 24 amino acids. CDR3 in DNA: TGTGCCAGCACCCTCAACGCAGGGGGACTCGGGGCAGGGACTAGCGGGAGGGCCGTGGAGACCCAGTACTTC. Translating it yields CASTLNAGGLGAGTSGRAVETQYF.

This rearrangement joins TRBV30 to TRBJ1-1, with D maybe TRBD1 (5 bases). Germline CDR1 is GTSNPN and CDR2 is SVGIG (reference sequence). V was clipped by 4 bases and J by 0 bases, with 15 bases between them. The CDR3 totals 15 residues. In DNA form, the CDR3 reads TGTGCCTGGACTTCCCCGACAGATATGAACACTGAAGCTTTCTTT. Translated, it gives CAWTSPTDMNTEAFF. The variable domain in full, completed from reference TRBV30 and TRBJ1-1, reads SQTIHQWPATLVQPVGSPLSLECTVEGTSNPNLYWYRQAAGRGLQLLFYSVGIGQISSEVPQNLSASRPQDRQFILSSKKLLLSDSGFYLCAWTSPTDMNTEAFFGQGTRLTVV.

This clonotype was picked up a small number of times. J is TRBJ1-6 and V is TRBV6-5; D unresolved. The ends were cut back, 1 base at V and 4 bases at J, with 11 bases in the middle. The CDR3 is 16 amino acids. The germline gives CDR1 MNHEY, CDR2 SVGAGI. The CDR3 DNA reads as TGTGCCAGCAGTTACTTTCGGACGCAGTATAATTCACCCCTCCACTTT. Translated: CASSYFRTQYNSPLHF.

The rearrangement uses TRBV10-3 and TRBJ2-2, with D unclear. This CDR3 comprises 13 residues. Trimming shortened V by 4 bases and J by 4 bases, and 7 bases separated the two germline ends. The germline CDR1 and CDR2 sequences are ENHRY and SYGVKD. The CDR3 DNA reads TGTGCCATCAGTGTCAGCGCCACCGGGGAGCTGTTTTTT. Protein product: CAISVSATGELFF.

This clonotype showed up just a few times. The chain joins TRBV6-5 to TRBJ1-2; perhaps TRBD1 as D (5 bases). The CDR3 contains 17 residues. Deletions cut 2 bases from V and 5 bases from J, with 21 bases between. CDR1 is MNHEY and CDR2 is SVGAGI in the germline V gene. The CDR3 region is CASSYALFGGIPYGYTF. The CDR3 DNA follows: TGTGCCAGCAGTTACGCCCTTTTTGGGGGTATTCCGTATGGCTACACCTTC.

In this sample, this clonotype turned up a few times. The chain has TRBV11-2 and TRBJ1-2; D remains ambiguous. V gave up 4 bases and J gave up 4 bases, with 13 bases separating them. The CDR3 consists of 14 residues. Looked up from germline, CDR1 is SGHAT and CDR2 is FQNNGV. The CDR3 coding sequence is TGTGCCAGCAGCTCCTCGTTGGGAGGCTATGGCTACACCTTC. It encodes CASSSSLGGYGYTF.

This clonotype was seen a handful of times. This rearrangement joins TRBV29-1 to TRBJ1-1, with 8 bases fitting TRBD1. The length of the CDR3 is 13 residues. J gave up 4 bases and V 4 bases, and 5 bases lay outside the gene matches. Germline CDR1 SQVTM, CDR2 ANQGSEA. The CDR3 is CSVARTGPTEAFF. The CDR3 nucleotides read TGCAGCGTTGCACGGACAGGGCCCACTGAAGCTTTCTTT. The full variable domain, its missing parts supplied by reference TRBV29-1 and TRBJ1-1, is SAVISQKPSRDICQRGTSLTIQCQVDSQVTMMFWYRQQPGQSLTLIATANQGSEATYESGFVIDKFPISRPNLTFSTLTVSNMSPEDSSIYLCSVARTGPTEAFFGQGTRLTVV.

This chain uses TRBV15 with TRBJ2-3, with 12 bases lining up with TRBD2. V lost 0 bases and J lost 6; bases outside the gene matches: 10. The CDR3 contains 18 residues. Germline-derived CDR1 and CDR2 are LNHNV and YYDKDF (reference sequence). The CDR3 DNA reads TGTGCCACCAGCAGAGAGGCCCGACTAGCGGGAGTGGTGGATACGCAGTATTTT. Translation gives CATSREARLAGVVDTQYF.

This clonotype has a count of ten or more. V usage is TRBV7-2 and J usage is TRBJ1-1; D gene ambiguous. Trimming took off 1 base at V and 5 bases at J, with 14 bases between the two ends. Per germline, CDR1 SGHTA and CDR2 FQGNSA. The CDR3 has 15 residues. CDR3 sequence: CASSLGSSFETEAFF. DNA of the CDR3: TGTGCCAGCAGCTTAGGTAGTTCGTTTGAGACTGAAGCTTTCTTT.